These T cell receptor beta chains were read from a single sample in a study of spatial heterogeneity in lung cancer. Using its own MiXCR run on the 5' RACE reads, TCRdb lists one record per CDR3 protein. The sample carries some 110,000 distinct CDR3 sequences, 9.5% to 15% recorded once. The sample in question was PBMCs, obtained at follow-up. The receptors originated from a male donor with early-stage non-small cell lung cancer. CDR3s include the opening cysteine and the closing phenylalanine or tryptophan. A D gene is named only where the DNA matches it firmly. Clone size is not always given. Where it is, it says once, few, many or a class for expanded clones.

clone_size j_call d_call v_call cdr3_aa cdr3_nt
few TRBJ2-1 TRBD2 TRBV27 CASSSDGGKYNEQFF TGTGCCAGCAGTTCTGACGGGGGGAAGTACAATGAGCAGTTCTTC
- TRBJ2-1 TRBD2 TRBV10-1 CASSLGGAGGHEQFF TGTGCCAGCAGCCTCGGAGGAGCGGGGGGGCATGAGCAGTTCTTC
- TRBJ2-2 TRBD1 TRBV2 CASSEGGRGTGELFF TGTGCCAGCAGCGAAGGGGGCAGGGGAACCGGGGAGCTGTTTTTT
- TRBJ2-2 - TRBV24-1 CATSGDRDYTGELFF TGTGCCACCAGTGGAGACAGGGACTACACCGGGGAGCTGTTTTTT
few TRBJ2-7 - TRBV6-5 CASSYSRGATYEQYF TGTGCCAGCAGTTACTCACGGGGGGCCACCTACGAGCAGTACTTC
few TRBJ1-1 - TRBV28 CASSPPGGLMNTEAFF TGTGCCAGCAGCCCCCCGGGGGGCTTAATGAACACTGAAGCTTTCTTT
- TRBJ2-5 - TRBV11-3 CASSPRVSRAQYF TGTGCCAGCAGCCCCCGGGTCAGTAGGGCCCAGTACTTC
few TRBJ1-2 - TRBV9 CASSPREPVYGYTF TGTGCCAGCAGCCCGAGGGAGCCTGTCTATGGCTACACCTTC
few TRBJ2-7 TRBD2 TRBV5-1 CASSHLTSDSLYF TGCGCCAGCAGCCATCTTACTAGCGACTCTCTGTACTTC
many TRBJ2-6 TRBD1 TRBV19 CASRMTGGVISAGANVLTF TGTGCCAGTAGGATGACAGGGGGCGTTATCAGCGCTGGGGCCAACGTCCTGACTTTC
few TRBJ2-7 - TRBV7-9 CASSLSLWAGDNSYEQYF TGTGCCAGCAGCTTATCTCTCTGGGCAGGCGACAACTCCTACGAGCAGTACTTC
many TRBJ2-2 TRBD2 TRBV29-1 CSVSRGENTGELFF TGCAGCGTGTCACGGGGGGAGAACACCGGGGAGCTGTTTTTT
many TRBJ2-1 TRBD1 TRBV29-1 CSVRGQAWGQNEQFF TGCAGCGTTCGAGGACAGGCATGGGGTCAAAATGAGCAGTTCTTC
- TRBJ2-7 - TRBV4-1 CASSQGLAGISYEQYF TGCGCCAGCAGCCAGGGTCTCGCGGGAATCTCCTACGAGCAGTACTTC
few TRBJ1-1 TRBD1 TRBV9 CASSRGQGGTEAFF TGTGCCAGCAGTCGGGGACAGGGAGGCACTGAAGCTTTCTTT
- TRBJ2-1 TRBD2 TRBV2 CASSDILANYNEQFF TGTGCCAGCAGTGATATACTAGCGAATTACAATGAGCAGTTCTTC
few TRBJ2-5 - TRBV6-1 CASSALRLALGETQYF TGTGCCAGCAGCGCTCTAAGGCTCGCCCTCGGTGAGACCCAGTACTTC
- TRBJ2-7 TRBD2 TRBV9 CASSGAGNYEQYF TGTGCCAGCAGTGGAGCGGGGAACTACGAGCAGTACTTC
- TRBJ2-5 - TRBV2 CASNRDQETQYF TGTGCCAGCAACAGGGACCAAGAGACCCAGTACTTC
few TRBJ2-6 - TRBV20-1 CSAREGSGANVLTF TGCAGTGCTAGAGAGGGCTCTGGGGCCAACGTCCTGACTTTC
many TRBJ2-2 - TRBV20-1 CSARHPNTGELFF TGCAGTGCTAGACATCCGAACACCGGGGAGCTGTTTTTT
few TRBJ1-1 - TRBV30 CAWSGTPNTEAFF TGTGCCTGGAGTGGAACGCCCAACACTGAAGCTTTCTTT
many TRBJ2-3 - TRBV4-3 CASSQDWVGKADTQYF TGCGCCAGCAGCCAAGATTGGGTGGGAAAGGCAGATACGCAGTATTTT
- TRBJ2-3 - TRBV12-3/TRBV12-4 CASSWDLSTDTQYF TGTGCCAGCAGTTGGGACCTTAGCACAGATACGCAGTATTTT
few TRBJ1-1 - TRBV6-6 CASDGRPNTEAFF TGTGCCAGCGACGGCAGACCAAACACTGAAGCTTTCTTT
many TRBJ2-7 - TRBV20-1 CSATDGGSEQYF TGCAGTGCCACGGATGGAGGGAGCGAGCAGTACTTC
- TRBJ2-4 - TRBV5-1 CASSLDQGKAKNIQYF TGCGCCAGCAGCTTGGATCAGGGGAAGGCCAAAAACATTCAGTACTTC
- TRBJ1-4 - TRBV7-9 CASSLNEMAGTF TGTGCCAGCAGCTTAAATGAAATGGCAGGGACTTTT
few TRBJ1-5 - TRBV7-9 CASSPSVWGQPQHF TGTGCCAGCAGCCCTTCCGTATGGGGCCAGCCCCAGCATTTT
- TRBJ2-2 - TRBV5-1 CASSLEAPGELFF TGTGCCAGCAGCTTGGAGGCTCCCGGGGAGCTGTTTTTT
- TRBJ1-1 - TRBV28 CASRAYGVSRDTEAFF TGTGCCAGCAGGGCCTACGGGGTATCGAGGGACACTGAAGCTTTCTTT
- TRBJ2-1 TRBD1 TRBV7-3 CASSLLVRGRNNEQFF TGTGCCAGCAGCTTATTGGTCAGGGGGCGCAACAATGAGCAGTTCTTC
few TRBJ2-7 - TRBV12-3/TRBV12-4 CASSPLGLTYEQYF TGTGCCAGCAGTCCCTTGGGCCTTACCTACGAGCAGTACTTC
many TRBJ2-2 - TRBV5-1 CASSLTANTGELFF TGCGCCAGCAGCTTGACAGCGAACACCGGGGAGCTGTTTTTT
few TRBJ2-5 - TRBV25-1 CASSENRAQETQYF TGTGCCAGCAGTGAAAACCGGGCTCAAGAGACCCAGTACTTC
- TRBJ2-1 - TRBV5-4 CASSLAAGMNEQFF TGTGCCAGCAGCTTGGCGGCAGGTATGAATGAGCAGTTCTTC
- TRBJ2-1 TRBD1 TRBV12-3/TRBV12-4 CASSLGTGVFGQFF TGTGCCAGCAGTTTAGGGACAGGGGTCTTTGGGCAGTTCTTC
many TRBJ2-5 - TRBV7-9 CASSSWSEETQYF TGTGCCAGCAGCTCCTGGTCTGAAGAGACCCAGTACTTC
many TRBJ2-3 - TRBV29-1 CSVEYLTLYF TGCAGCGTTGAGTACCTTACGCTCTATTTT
few TRBJ1-2 - TRBV5-6 CASSPPGHSNYGYTF TGTGCCAGCAGCCCTCCGGGACACAGTAACTATGGCTACACCTTC
- TRBJ1-4 - TRBV3-1 CASSQSNEKLFF TGTGCCAGCAGCCAGAGTAATGAAAAACTGTTTTTT
- TRBJ2-1 TRBD2 TRBV5-1 CASSRSGTTYNEQFF TGCGCCAGCAGCCGGAGCGGGACCACCTACAATGAGCAGTTCTTC
many TRBJ2-1 - TRBV5-4 CASSALIHNEQFF TGTGCCAGCAGCGCCCTGATACACAATGAGCAGTTCTTC
many TRBJ1-2 - TRBV7-2 CASSPLRGYGYTF TGTGCCAGCAGCCCTTTAAGGGGCTATGGCTACACCTTC
few TRBJ1-1 TRBD1 TRBV7-9 CASSFHRDRGSEAFF TGTGCCAGCAGCTTCCACCGGGACAGGGGGTCTGAAGCTTTCTTT
many TRBJ1-5 TRBD1 TRBV27 CASPTGLSNQPQHF TGTGCCAGCCCGACAGGGCTAAGCAATCAGCCCCAGCATTTT
- TRBJ2-7 TRBD1 TRBV7-9 CASSYPGQGNPYEQYF TGTGCCAGCAGCTATCCGGGACAGGGAAACCCCTACGAGCAGTACTTC
- TRBJ1-3 TRBD1 TRBV7-9 CASSPDRDRFGNTIYF TGTGCCAGCAGCCCTGACAGGGACCGGTTTGGAAACACCATATATTTT
few TRBJ1-5 - TRBV30 CASSTGASGNQPQHF TGTGCCTCTTCTACGGGGGCATCGGGCAATCAGCCCCAGCATTTT
many TRBJ1-2 TRBD1 TRBV29-1 CSVEFTDRETF TGCAGCGTTGAATTTACGGACAGGGAGACCTTC
few TRBJ1-1 TRBD1 TRBV11-2 CASSLDIFEGQHTEAFF TGTGCCAGCAGCTTAGATATTTTCGAGGGACAGCACACTGAAGCTTTCTTT
many TRBJ1-3 TRBD1 TRBV4-1 CASSLHAQGASGNTIYF TGCGCCAGCAGCCTTCACGCCCAGGGGGCGAGTGGAAACACCATATATTTT
many TRBJ1-1 - TRBV12-3/TRBV12-4 CASSPRGNTEAFF TGTGCCAGCAGTCCCCGGGGTAACACTGAAGCTTTCTTT
- TRBJ1-1 TRBD1 TRBV5-4 CASSPAQGDTEAFF TGTGCCAGCAGCCCGGCCCAGGGGGACACTGAAGCTTTCTTT
few TRBJ2-7 TRBD1 TRBV6-5 CASSYGSGQGYEQYF TGTGCCAGCAGTTACGGCTCGGGACAGGGCTACGAGCAGTACTTC
few TRBJ2-7 TRBD1 TRBV20-1 CSARDPGQGHSYEQYF TGCAGTGCTAGAGATCCCGGACAGGGACACTCCTACGAGCAGTACTTC
- TRBJ1-1 TRBD1 TRBV18 CASSTQGSGTEAFF TGTGCCAGCTCAACACAGGGGTCGGGCACTGAAGCTTTCTTT
many TRBJ2-5 - TRBV29-1 CSVEVPPGRETQYF TGCAGCGTTGAAGTTCCACCAGGACGGGAGACCCAGTACTTC